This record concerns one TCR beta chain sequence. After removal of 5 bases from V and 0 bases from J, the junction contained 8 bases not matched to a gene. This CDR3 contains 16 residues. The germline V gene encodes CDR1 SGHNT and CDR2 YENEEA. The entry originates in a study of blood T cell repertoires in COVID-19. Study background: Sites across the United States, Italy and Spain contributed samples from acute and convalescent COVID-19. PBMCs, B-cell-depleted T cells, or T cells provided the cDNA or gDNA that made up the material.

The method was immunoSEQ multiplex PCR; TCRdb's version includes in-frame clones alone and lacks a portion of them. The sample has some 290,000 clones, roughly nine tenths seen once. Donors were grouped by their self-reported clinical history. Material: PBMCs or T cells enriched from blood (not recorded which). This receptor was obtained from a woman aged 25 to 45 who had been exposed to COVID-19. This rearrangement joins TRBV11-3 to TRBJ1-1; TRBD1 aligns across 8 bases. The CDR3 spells CASSPGTGILNTEAFF. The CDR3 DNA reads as TGTGCCAGCAGCCCAGGGACAGGAATTTTGAACACTGAAGCTTTCTTT. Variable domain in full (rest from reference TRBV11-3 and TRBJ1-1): EAGVVQSPRYKIIEKKQPVAFWCNPISGHNTLYWYLQNLGQGPELLIRYENEEAVDDSQLPKDRFSAERLKGVDSTLKIQPAELGDSAVYLCASSPGTGILNTEAFFGQGTRLTVV.